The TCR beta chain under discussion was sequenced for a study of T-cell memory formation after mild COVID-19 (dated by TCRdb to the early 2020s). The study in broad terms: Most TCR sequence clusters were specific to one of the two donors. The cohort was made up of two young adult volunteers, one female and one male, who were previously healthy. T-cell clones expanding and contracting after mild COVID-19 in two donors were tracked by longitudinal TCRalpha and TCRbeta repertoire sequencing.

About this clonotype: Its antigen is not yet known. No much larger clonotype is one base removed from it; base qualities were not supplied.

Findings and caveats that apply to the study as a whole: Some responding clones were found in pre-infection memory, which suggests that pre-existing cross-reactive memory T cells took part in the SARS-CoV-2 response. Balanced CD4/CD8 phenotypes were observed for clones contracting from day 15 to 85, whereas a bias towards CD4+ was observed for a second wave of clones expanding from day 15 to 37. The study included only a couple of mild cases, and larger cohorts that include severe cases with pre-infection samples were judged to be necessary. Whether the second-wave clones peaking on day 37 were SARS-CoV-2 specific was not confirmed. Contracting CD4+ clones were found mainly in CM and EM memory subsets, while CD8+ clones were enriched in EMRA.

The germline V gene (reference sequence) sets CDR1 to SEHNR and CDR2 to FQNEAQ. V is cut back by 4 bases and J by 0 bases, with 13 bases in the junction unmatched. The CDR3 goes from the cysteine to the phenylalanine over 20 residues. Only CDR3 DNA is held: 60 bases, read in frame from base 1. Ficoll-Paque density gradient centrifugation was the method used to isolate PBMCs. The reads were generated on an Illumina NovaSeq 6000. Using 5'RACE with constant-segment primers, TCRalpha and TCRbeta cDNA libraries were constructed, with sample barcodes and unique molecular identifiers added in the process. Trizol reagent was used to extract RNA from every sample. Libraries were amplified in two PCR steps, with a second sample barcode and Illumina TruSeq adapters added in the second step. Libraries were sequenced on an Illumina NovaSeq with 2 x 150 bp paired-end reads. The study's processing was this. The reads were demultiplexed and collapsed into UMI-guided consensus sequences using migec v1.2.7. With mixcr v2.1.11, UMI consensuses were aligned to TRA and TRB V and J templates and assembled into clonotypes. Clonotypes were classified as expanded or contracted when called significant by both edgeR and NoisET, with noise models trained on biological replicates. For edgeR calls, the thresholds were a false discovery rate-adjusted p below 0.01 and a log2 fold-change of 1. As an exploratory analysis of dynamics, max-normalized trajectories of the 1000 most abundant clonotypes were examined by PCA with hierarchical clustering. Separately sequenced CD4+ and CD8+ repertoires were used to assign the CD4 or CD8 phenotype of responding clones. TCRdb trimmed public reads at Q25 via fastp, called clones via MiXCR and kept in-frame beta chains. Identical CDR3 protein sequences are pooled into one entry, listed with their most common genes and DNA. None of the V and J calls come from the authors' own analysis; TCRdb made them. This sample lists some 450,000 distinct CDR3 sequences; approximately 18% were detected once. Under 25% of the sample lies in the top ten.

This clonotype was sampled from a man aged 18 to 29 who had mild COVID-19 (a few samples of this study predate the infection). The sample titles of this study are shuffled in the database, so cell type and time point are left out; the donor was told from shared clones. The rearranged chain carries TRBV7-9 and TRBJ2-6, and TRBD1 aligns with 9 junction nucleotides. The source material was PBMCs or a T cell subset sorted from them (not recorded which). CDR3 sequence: CASSSSRDRVTYSGANVLTF. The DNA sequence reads TGTGCCAGCAGCTCCAGCCGGGACAGGGTAACCTACTCTGGGGCCAACGTCCTGACTTTC. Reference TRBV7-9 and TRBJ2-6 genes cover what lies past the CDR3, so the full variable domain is DTGVSQNPRHKITKRGQNVTFRCDPISEHNRLYWYRQTLGQGPEFLTYFQNEAQLEKSRLLSDRFSAERPKGSFSTLEIQRTEQGDSAMYLCASSSSRDRVTYSGANVLTFGAGSRLTVL.